The 24 T cell receptor beta chains below all came from one sample that was sequenced in a study of cytomegalovirus exposure and HLA in healthy donors listed by TCRdb under 2017. Library construction relied on the immunoSEQ multiplex PCR assay. The multiplex PCR relied on a mix of 60 forward primers for TCR Vbeta segments and 13 reverse primers for TCR Jbeta segments. In TCRdb, the immuneACCESS table is reduced to in-frame sequences with V and J assigned. These tables do not hold every clone; where another copy was compared, an unresolved V gene accounts for under half, and the others remain unexplained. Recorded for this sample are some 120,000 clones; under 85% of them occurred a single time. The ten largest make up over 3.5% of the sample. Sequencing was performed on PBMCs. The receptors stem from a woman in her fifties or sixties in good health and CMV-seropositive.

The chain employs TRBV2 and TRBJ1-5; 7 nucleotides line up with TRBD1. This CDR3 has 12 amino acids. Per the germline V gene, CDR1 is SNHLY and CDR2 is FYNNEI. The J segment lost 3 bases and the V segment lost 11 bases, leaving 4 bases of the junction unmatched. The CDR3 DNA reads as TGTGCCGGGGGACAGCACAATCAGCCCCAGCATTTT. It specifies CAGGQHNQPQHF.

This clone was observed a few times. This chain links TRBV6-4 with TRBJ1-2, with D possibly matching TRBD1 (6 bases). This CDR3 comprises 13 residues. The germline V and J ends were trimmed by 3 bases and 2 bases, with 7 bases remaining between them. Germline V CDR1 and CDR2: MRHNA, SNTAGT. The CDR3 DNA is TGTGCCAGCAGTGAGGGGGCCAACTATGGCTACACCTTC. Translating it yields CASSEGANYGYTF.

The chain links TRBV28 to TRBJ1-2; D not resolved. This CDR3 comprises 13 residues. Trimming took off 2 bases at V and 2 bases at J, with 6 bases between the two ends. Germline loops: CDR1 MDHEN, CDR2 SYDVKM. The CDR3: CASSLGRNYGYTF. CDR3 DNA sequence: TGTGCCAGCAGTTTAGGCAGGAACTATGGCTACACCTTC.

This clone was counted a few times. The chain combines TRBV7-6 with TRBJ2-7; 7 nucleotides match TRBD1. From germline, CDR1 is SGHVS and CDR2 FNYEAQ. The CDR3 has 14 amino acids. After removal of 5 bases from V and 5 bases from J, the junction contained 9 bases not matched to a gene. CDR3 coding DNA: TGTGCCAGCAGCCCGACAGGGAACTCTGACGAGCAGTACTTC. Protein: CASSPTGNSDEQYF. Full variable domain (remainder filled in from reference TRBV7-6 and TRBJ2-7): GAGVSQSPRYKVTKRGQDVALRCDPISGHVSLYWYRQALGQGPEFLTYFNYEAQQDKSGLPNDRFSAERPEGSISTLTIQRTEQRDSAMYRCASSPTGNSDEQYFGPGTRLTVT.

This chain uses TRBV28 with TRBJ2-3; 9 positions match TRBD1. Germline V CDR1 and CDR2: MDHEN, SYDVKM. The CDR3 has 16 amino acids. J was trimmed by 3 bases and V by 1 base; bases with no gene match: 5. CDR3 protein: CASSLLGQGETDTQYF. The CDR3 bases are TGTGCCAGCAGTTTATTGGGACAGGGAGAGACAGATACGCAGTATTTT.

The chain joins TRBV4-2 to TRBJ2-7, with 8 bases lining up with TRBD1. Germline V CDR1 and CDR2: LGHNA, YNFKEQ. The CDR3 loop spans 15 amino acids. J gave up 0 bases and V 5 bases, and 6 bases lay outside the gene matches. CDR3 nucleotide sequence: TGTGCCAGCAGCGACTTCGGACAGGGCTCCTACGAGCAGTACTTC. Translated: CASSDFGQGSYEQYF.

The rearrangement joins TRBV19 to TRBJ2-1; maybe TRBD2 (7 bases). This CDR3 region has 15 residues. Trimming took off 4 bases at V and 3 bases at J, with 13 bases between the two ends. Germline V gene sequence: CDR1 LNHDA, CDR2 SQIVND (reference sequence). The CDR3 DNA reads as TGTGCCAGTAGTACGGTGGGGGGGCTCTACAATGAGCAGTTCTTC. Residues: CASSTVGGLYNEQFF.

The chain links TRBV28 to TRBJ2-1; the match to TRBD2 covers 9 bases. The CDR3 loop spans 18 amino acids. Germline CDR1 is MDHEN and CDR2 is SYDVKM. V lost 5 bases, J lost 1 base, and 12 bases stayed unmatched. The DNA for the CDR3 is TGTGCCAGCAGTCCCAATAAGCGGGGGGCCCGGTCCTACAATGAGCAGTTCTTC. This encodes CASSPNKRGARSYNEQFF.

V usage is TRBV7-3 and J usage is TRBJ1-5, with 8 positions matching TRBD1. CDR3 size: 19 residues. CDR1 and CDR2 (germline): SGHTA, FQGTGA. The V gene end was trimmed by 4 bases and the J gene end by 0 bases; junction bases not matched to a gene: 14. The CDR3 nucleotides read TGTGCCAGCAGCTCCCGGTGGCTGGACAGGGTGAATAGCAATCAGCCCCAGCATTTT. Its protein product is CASSSRWLDRVNSNQPQHF. Full variable domain (remainder filled in from reference TRBV7-3 and TRBJ1-5): GAGVSQTPSNKVTEKGKYVELRCDPISGHTALYWYRQSLGQGPEFLIYFQGTGAADDSGLPNDRFFAVRPEGSVSTLKIQRTERGDSAVYLCASSSRWLDRVNSNQPQHFGDGTRLSIL.

CDR3 coding DNA: TGTGCCAGCGAAAGACAGGGAGCTAGCACAGATACGCAGTATTTT. This translates into CASERQGASTDTQYF. The gene calls are TRBV6-1 and TRBJ2-3; 7 nucleotides line up with TRBD1. CDR1 and CDR2 from the germline V gene are MNHNS and SASEGT. The CDR3 loop spans 15 amino acids. V was pared by 8 bases and J by 0 bases, with 8 bases of the junction left unmatched.

The rearrangement joins TRBV7-7 to TRBJ2-5, with TRBD1 as a possible D gene (6 bases). The length of the CDR3 is 15 residues. Germline values: CDR1 SSHAT, CDR2 FNYEAQ (reference sequence). The V and J ends lost 1 base and 3 bases respectively, with 12 bases between them. The CDR3 DNA reads as TGTGCCAGCAGCTTAGGGGGGACATCCGAAGAGACCCAGTACTTC. Amino acid sequence: CASSLGGTSEETQYF.

The chain joins TRBV2 to TRBJ2-3, with D hard to call. Germline lookup yields CDR1 SNHLY and CDR2 FYNNEI. CDR3 length: 16 amino acids. Between the trimmed V and J ends, which lost 4 bases and 0 bases, there was a span of 14 bases. CDR3 sequence (DNA): TGTGCCAGCAGTGCCGGCAGGATAGTAAGCACAGATACGCAGTATTTT. As protein: CASSAGRIVSTDTQYF.

The V and J genes are TRBV6-1 and TRBJ2-7, with 7 bases identical to TRBD1. V lost 6 bases, J lost 3 bases, and 11 bases stayed unmatched. From germline, CDR1 is MNHNS and CDR2 SASEGT. The CDR3 loop spans 15 amino acids. For the CDR3, the DNA is TGTGCCAGCAGGCCAGGACAGGCGACGAACTACGAGCAGTACTTC. It yields the protein CASRPGQATNYEQYF.

This clone was found a few times. The chain has TRBV6-6 and TRBJ2-7; no clear D. V was clipped by 2 bases and J by 6 bases, with 8 bases between them. Germline V gene sequence: CDR1 MNHNY, CDR2 SVGAGI (reference sequence). This CDR3 is built from 12 residues. The CDR3 bases are TGTGCCAGCAGTTACGCAGAGGCCGAGCAGTACTTC. Amino acid sequence: CASSYAEAEQYF.

The rearrangement joins TRBV11-2 to TRBJ2-2, with D possibly matching TRBD2 (6 bases). Germline V lookup: CDR1 SGHAT, CDR2 FQNNGV. With 0 bases removed from V and 3 bases from J, the gap between germline ends came to 14 bases. CDR3 length: 17 amino acids. CDR3 in DNA: TGTGCCAGCAGCTTAGAGGTTTGGCGGAGGGACACCGGGGAGCTGTTTTTT. Translation gives CASSLEVWRRDTGELFF. Variable domain in full (rest from reference TRBV11-2 and TRBJ2-2): EAGVAQSPRYKIIEKRQSVAFWCNPISGHATLYWYQQILGQGPKLLIQFQNNGVVDDSQLPKDRFSAERLKGVDSTLKIQPAKLEDSAVYLCASSLEVWRRDTGELFFGEGSRLTVL.

This chain uses TRBV5-1 with TRBJ1-1; a possible D gene is TRBD1 (6 bases). Trimming removed 5 bases from V and 5 bases from J, with 19 bases in between. Germline loops: CDR1 SGHRS, CDR2 YFSETQ. This CDR3 spans 15 amino acids. As DNA, the CDR3 is TGCGCCAGCAGGGGTAACACAGGGTTAGAAACTGAAGCTTTCTTT. Amino acid sequence: CASRGNTGLETEAFF. The full variable domain, in which reference TRBV5-1 and TRBJ1-1 provide the parts outside the CDR3, is KAGVTQTPRYLIKTRGQQVTLSCSPISGHRSVSWYQQTPGQGLQFLFEYFSETQRNKGNFPGRFSGRQFSNSRSEMNVSTLELGDSALYLCASRGNTGLETEAFFGQGTRLTVV.

This rearrangement joins TRBV5-1 to TRBJ2-3; 9 positions agree with TRBD1. The junction had 3 bases not matched to a gene; V was cut back by 1 base and J by 3 bases. Per germline, CDR1 SGHRS and CDR2 YFSETQ. The CDR3 has 15 amino acids. CDR3 DNA: TGCGCCAGCAGCTTGACAGGGGGCAGGACAGATACGCAGTATTTT. Encoded protein: CASSLTGGRTDTQYF. Supplemented by reference TRBV5-1 and TRBJ2-3, the full variable domain reads KAGVTQTPRYLIKTRGQQVTLSCSPISGHRSVSWYQQTPGQGLQFLFEYFSETQRNKGNFPGRFSGRQFSNSRSEMNVSTLELGDSALYLCASSLTGGRTDTQYFGPGTRLTVL.

CDR3 sequence reads: CASSVDRVGSPLHF. The CDR3 DNA reads as TGTGCCAGCAGCGTTGACAGGGTTGGATCACCCCTCCACTTT. The gene calls are TRBV6-5 and TRBJ1-6; 7 nucleotides align to TRBD1. Germline assignment: CDR1 MNHEY and CDR2 SVGAGI. This CDR3 region has 14 residues. Germline trimming cut 6 bases from V and 10 bases from J; bases unmatched to any gene: 9.

The chain joins TRBV18 to TRBJ2-3; 11 bases agree with TRBD2. Trimming took 1 base from V and 3 from J; bases not matched to a gene: 3. The germline V gene encodes CDR1 KGHSH and CDR2 LQKENI. The CDR3 runs 16 residues. CDR3 sequence reads: CASSPLAGGRTDTQYF. DNA for the CDR3: TGTGCCAGCTCACCACTAGCGGGGGGGCGGACAGATACGCAGTATTTT.

The chain combines TRBV5-1 with TRBJ1-2, with D unresolved. The V and J ends lost 3 bases and 4 bases respectively, with 16 bases between them. Germline CDR1 and CDR2: SGHRS and YFSETQ. This CDR3 is built from 15 residues. The CDR3 loop is CASSSAGNPAYGYTF. CDR3 in DNA: TGCGCCAGCAGCTCGGCCGGGAACCCTGCCTATGGCTACACCTTC.

The chain couples TRBV12-5 to TRBJ1-2, with 7 bases fitting TRBD1. J lost 5 bases, V lost 0 bases, and 18 bases had no gene match. The V gene's germline CDR1 is LGHNT and CDR2 FRNRAP. The CDR3 loop spans 19 amino acids. The CDR3 region is CASGLVNLNPGTVIYGYTF. CDR3 in DNA: TGTGCTAGTGGTTTGGTAAACCTAAACCCCGGGACAGTGATTTATGGCTACACCTTC.

The chain carries TRBV28 and TRBJ1-2; 8 bases agree with TRBD1. CDR1 and CDR2 from the germline V gene are MDHEN and SYDVKM. The V gene end was trimmed by 6 bases and the J gene end by 3 bases; junction bases not matched to a gene: 9. This CDR3 is 15 amino acids long. This chain's CDR3 is CASRTGDGIDYGYTF. Written as DNA, the CDR3 is TGTGCCAGCAGGACAGGGGATGGGATAGACTATGGCTACACCTTC.

This sequence joins TRBV7-8 and TRBJ1-2; 9 bases line up with TRBD1. V lost 5 bases, J lost 7 bases, and 11 bases stayed unmatched. The CDR3 has 15 residues. Germline V gives CDR1 SGHVS, CDR2 FQNEAQ. CDR3 sequence: CASSKSDRGSLGYTF. The DNA of the CDR3 is TGTGCCAGCAGCAAGAGCGACAGGGGGTCTCTTGGCTACACCTTC.

This CDR3 is CASSMTGTGGYPYGYTF. CDR3 bases: TGTGCCAGTAGCATGACCGGGACAGGGGGTTACCCCTATGGCTACACCTTC. V usage is TRBV19 and J usage is TRBJ1-2; 11 bases are shared with TRBD1. Germline V gene sequence: CDR1 LNHDA, CDR2 SQIVND (reference sequence). The trim removed 6 bases at V and 4 bases at J, leaving 13 bases unmatched. CDR3 size: 17 residues.